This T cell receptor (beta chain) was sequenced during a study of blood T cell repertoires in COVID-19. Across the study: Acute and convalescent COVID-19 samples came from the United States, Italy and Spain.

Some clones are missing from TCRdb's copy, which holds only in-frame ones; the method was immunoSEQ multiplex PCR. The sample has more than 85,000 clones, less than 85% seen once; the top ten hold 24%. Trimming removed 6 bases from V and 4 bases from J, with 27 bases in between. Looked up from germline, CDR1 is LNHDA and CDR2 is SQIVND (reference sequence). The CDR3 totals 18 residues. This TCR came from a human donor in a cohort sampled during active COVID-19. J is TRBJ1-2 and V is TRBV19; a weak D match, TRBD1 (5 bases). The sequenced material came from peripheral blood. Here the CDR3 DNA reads TGTGCCAGTAGCCGGTCCTCAGTGGGGCAGCCCGGAACCTATGGCTACACCTTC. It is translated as CASSRSSVGQPGTYGYTF.